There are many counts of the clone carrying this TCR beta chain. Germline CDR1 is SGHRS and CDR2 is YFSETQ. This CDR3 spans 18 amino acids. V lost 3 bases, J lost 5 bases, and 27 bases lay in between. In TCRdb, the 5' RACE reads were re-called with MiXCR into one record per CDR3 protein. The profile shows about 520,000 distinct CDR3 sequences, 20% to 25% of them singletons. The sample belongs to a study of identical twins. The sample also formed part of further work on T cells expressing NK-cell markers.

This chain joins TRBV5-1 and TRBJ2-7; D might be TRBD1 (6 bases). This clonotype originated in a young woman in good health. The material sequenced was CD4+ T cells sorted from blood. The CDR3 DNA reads TGCGCCAGCAGCTCGATGTTCACCAGGGACATGATCCCCCACGAGCAGTACTTC. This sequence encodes CASSSMFTRDMIPHEQYF.